This T cell receptor (beta chain) was obtained from a study of shared clonotypes between healthy human individuals. The overall study: Each donor contributed plates that comprised three CD4 naive, three CD4 memory, two CD8 naive and one CD8 memory.

About this clone: The antigen is not known.

TCRdb's table, derived via immunoSEQ multiplex PCR, lists solely in-frame clones and lacks some. The sample lists approximately 2,000,000 clones, 93% seen once, with 1.5% to 2% in the top ten. Study-wide findings and caveats: Sampling involved blood alone; tissue repertoires likely differ.

CD8 cells classed as naive were CD45RO-negative and positively selected for CCR7, excluding terminally differentiated effector memory CD45RA+ cells. The CDR3 covers 14 residues. J was trimmed by 6 bases and V by 6 bases; bases with no gene match: 6. Looked up from germline, CDR1 is LNHNV and CDR2 is YYDKDF (reference sequence). The source of this sequence is a man between 18 and 35 years old in good health. Some clones in this sample may be carry-over from other donors' samples. The specimen was naive CD8+ T cells from PBMCs. The rearrangement joins TRBV15 to TRBJ1-5, with 9 bases identical to TRBD1. The CDR3 nucleotides are TGTGCCACCAGAACTGGACAGGGGCCTCAGCCCCAGCATTTT. Protein sequence: CATRTGQGPQPQHF.